The sequence of this TCR beta chain was determined in a study of CD8+CD57+ T cells in acquired aplastic anemia. Study-level information: The average for DNA from sorted CD4+ and CD8+ cells was around 3.4 ug. Among healthy donors, CD4+ cells averaged approximately 11 million reads. Study-wide results and limits: There were about 27 CD8+ CDR3 sequences that occurred in both patients and controls. Patients were compared with controls for CD8+ Simpson's diversity, and no significant difference emerged.

The germline gives CDR1 ENHRY, CDR2 SYGVKD. This CDR3 comprises 14 residues. Unmatched junction bases numbered 10, after V lost 11 bases and J lost 7 bases. In regard to this clonotype: Its antigen is unknown.

The template for TCR beta VDJ and CDR3 sequence profiling was genomic DNA. TCRdb recomputed calls from the reads with MiXCR, one row per CDR3 protein. This table has about 220,000 distinct CDR3 sequences, 34% appearing once. This chain uses TRBV10-3 with TRBJ1-6; TRBD1 matches 8 bases. The sequence was collected from a human donor in good health, serving as a control. The sequenced material came from sorted CD4+, CD8+, or CD8+CD57+ T cells (not recorded which) from PBMCs. The CDR3 sequence: CAVAQGARNSPLHF. The CDR3, as DNA: TGTGCCGTCGCGCAGGGGGCGCGGAATTCACCCCTCCACTTT.